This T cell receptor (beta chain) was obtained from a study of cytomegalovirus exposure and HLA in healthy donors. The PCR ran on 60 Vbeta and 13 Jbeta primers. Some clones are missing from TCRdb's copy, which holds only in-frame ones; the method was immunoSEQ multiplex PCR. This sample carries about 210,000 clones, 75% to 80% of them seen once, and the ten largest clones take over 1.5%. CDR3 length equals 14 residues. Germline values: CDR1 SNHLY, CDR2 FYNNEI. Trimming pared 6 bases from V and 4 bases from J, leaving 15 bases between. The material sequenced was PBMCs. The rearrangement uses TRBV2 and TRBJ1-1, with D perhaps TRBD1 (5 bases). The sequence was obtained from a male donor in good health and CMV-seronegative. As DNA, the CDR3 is TGTGCCAGCAGGGATCTGGGGGGAATCACTGAAGCTTTCTTT. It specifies CASRDLGGITEAFF.